One and the same sample provided the 10 T cell receptor beta chains below, sequenced in a study of blood T cell repertoires in COVID-19 (dated by TCRdb to the early 2020s). Preparation of the library involved the immunoSEQ multiplex PCR assay. TCRdb mirrors the immuneACCESS table, restricted to in-frame sequences. Some clones are absent from its copies; in checked studies, under half trace to an unresolved V gene, and the reason for the others is unknown. A total of some 250,000 clones appear in this sample, 85% to 90% of them only once. The ten largest clones represent around a sixth of the sample. Specimen: PBMCs or T cells enriched from blood (not recorded which). These receptors all stem from a man younger than 35 who had recovered from COVID-19.

V gene TRBV11-2 combines with J gene TRBJ1-2; TRBD1 might be the D (5 bases). CDR1 is SGHAT, CDR2 FQNNGV, per germline. Trimming took 0 bases from V and 8 from J, leaving 19 bases between them. The CDR3 totals 16 residues. CDR3 amino acids: CASSLDYRLGTIGYTF. Written as DNA, the CDR3 is TGTGCCAGCAGCTTAGATTACCGGTTGGGGACTATCGGCTACACCTTC. The full variable domain, rest sourced from reference TRBV11-2 and TRBJ1-2, is EAGVAQSPRYKIIEKRQSVAFWCNPISGHATLYWYQQILGQGPKLLIQFQNNGVVDDSQLPKDRFSAERLKGVDSTLKIQPAKLEDSAVYLCASSLDYRLGTIGYTFGSGTRLTVV.

The chain is built from TRBV19 and TRBJ2-7, with 8 bases fitting TRBD2. Germline-derived CDR1 and CDR2 are LNHDA and SQIVND (reference sequence). V lost 5 bases, J lost 0 bases, and 6 bases stayed unmatched. CDR3 length equals 15 residues. CDR3 bases: TGTGCCAGTAGTCCCGAAGCGGGAGACTCCTACGAGCAGTACTTC. This gives the protein CASSPEAGDSYEQYF.

Written as DNA, the CDR3 is TGTGCCATCAGCCCGACTAGCGCAATCGGTTACGAGCAGTACTTC. It yields the protein CAISPTSAIGYEQYF. The rearrangement links TRBV10-3 to TRBJ2-7, with TRBD2 identical over 8 bases. Per germline, CDR1 ENHRY and CDR2 SYGVKD. The ends lost 6 bases at V and 4 bases at J; junction bases unmatched: 11. This CDR3 contains 15 residues.

This chain's CDR3 is CASSQMSPRLTGPSYGYTF. As DNA, the CDR3 is TGCGCCAGCAGCCAAATGTCGCCCCGCCTGACAGGGCCCAGCTATGGCTACACCTTC. The V gene is TRBV4-1, the J gene TRBJ1-2, with TRBD1 identical over 7 bases. The CDR3 loop spans 19 amino acids. The V gene end was trimmed by 2 bases and the J gene end by 4 bases; junction bases not matched to a gene: 19. Germline V lookup: CDR1 MGHRA, CDR2 YSYEKL.

This chain links TRBV4-2 with TRBJ2-2; a weak D match, TRBD2 (5 bases). Germline assignment: CDR1 LGHNA and CDR2 YNFKEQ. With 0 bases removed from V and 7 bases from J, the gap between germline ends came to 12 bases. This CDR3 contains 15 residues. The CDR3 loop reads CASSQDWTDLGELFF. DNA for the CDR3: TGTGCCAGCAGCCAAGACTGGACTGATCTCGGGGAGCTGTTTTTT.

The V gene is TRBV4-1, the J gene TRBJ2-3, with 7 bases fitting TRBD2. V was clipped by 4 bases and J by 0 bases; unmatched bases: 7. From germline, CDR1 is MGHRA and CDR2 YSYEKL. The CDR3 is made up of 16 amino acids. The CDR3 is CASSLSGAGSTDTQYF. CDR3 DNA sequence: TGCGCCAGCAGCCTCAGCGGGGCAGGAAGCACAGATACGCAGTATTTT.

The J gene is TRBJ2-5, the V gene TRBV9; D gene uncertain. The CDR3 has 14 amino acids. V dropped 4 bases and J dropped 1 base, with 11 bases sitting between them. Germline lookup yields CDR1 SGDLS and CDR2 YYNGEE. CDR3 in amino acids: CASSTPTGQETQYF. In DNA form, the CDR3 reads TGTGCCAGCAGCACACCGACGGGCCAAGAGACCCAGTACTTC.

This chain uses TRBV4-1 with TRBJ2-1; 10 bases align to TRBD1. From germline, CDR1 is MGHRA and CDR2 YSYEKL. The trim removed 1 base at V and 6 bases at J, leaving 6 bases unmatched. This CDR3 region has 16 residues. The CDR3 DNA sequence: TGCGCCAGCAGCCAAGTAGGGACAGGGGTGCGCAATGAGCAGTTCTTC. Its translation: CASSQVGTGVRNEQFF.

V and J are TRBV5-4 and TRBJ2-3; TRBD2 matches at 13 bases. This CDR3 has 17 amino acids. CDR1 is SGHNT, CDR2 YYREEE, per germline (reference sequence). Trimming removed 7 bases from V and 3 bases from J; junction bases left unmatched: 11. CDR3 coding DNA: TGTGCCAGCTCGACTAGCGGGGGGAGGTTGGAGACAGATACGCAGTATTTT. This translates into CASSTSGGRLETDTQYF.

V and J are TRBV28 and TRBJ1-1; D may be TRBD1 (5 bases). Deletions cut 3 bases from V and 0 bases from J, with 11 bases between. Germline assignment: CDR1 MDHEN and CDR2 SYDVKM. The CDR3 is 15 residues long. The CDR3, as DNA: TGTGCCAGCAGTTTGGGGGGGACCCTGAACACTGAAGCTTTCTTT. Translated: CASSLGGTLNTEAFF.